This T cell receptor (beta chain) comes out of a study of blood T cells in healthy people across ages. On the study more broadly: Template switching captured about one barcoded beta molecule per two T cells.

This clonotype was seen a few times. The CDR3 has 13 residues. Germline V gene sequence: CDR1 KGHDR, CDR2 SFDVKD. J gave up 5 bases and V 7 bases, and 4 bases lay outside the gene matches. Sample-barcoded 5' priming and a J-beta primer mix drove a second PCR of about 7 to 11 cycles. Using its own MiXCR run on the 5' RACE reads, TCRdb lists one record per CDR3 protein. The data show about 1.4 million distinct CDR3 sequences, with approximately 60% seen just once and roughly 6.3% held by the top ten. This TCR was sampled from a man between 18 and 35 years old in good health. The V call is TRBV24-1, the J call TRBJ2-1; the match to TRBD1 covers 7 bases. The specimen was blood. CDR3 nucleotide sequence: TGTGCCACCAGCCCGACAGGGAACAATGAGCAGTTCTTC. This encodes CATSPTGNNEQFF.